Following are 2 T cell receptor beta chains from one sample sequenced in a study of control samples from healthy donors and cancer patients. Libraries were prepared by immunoSEQ multiplex PCR; TCRdb keeps only in-frame clonotypes and omits some of them. The sample gives about 68,000 clones, 75% to 85% of which show up once; around a sixth is in the top ten. Sample: blood. The receptors derive from a man aged 60 to 75 in good health.

The V call is TRBV7-8, the J call TRBJ2-5; D gene ambiguous. The CDR3 is 17 residues long. The V end was cut by 5 bases, the J end by 5 bases, with 24 bases between. CDR1 is SGHVS, CDR2 FQNEAQ, per germline. The DNA of the CDR3 is TGTGCCAGCAGCCAAGTACCGACGCTAGGGCCGTGGGAGACCCAGTACTTC. Translated: CASSQVPTLGPWETQYF.

The V gene is TRBV4-3, the J gene TRBJ2-5; TRBD2 matches 7 bases. Germline V gene sequence: CDR1 LGHNA, CDR2 YSLEER. The CDR3 loop spans 14 amino acids. Trimming cost V 4 bases and J 4 bases; bases outside gene matches: 6. CDR3 nucleotides: TGCGCCAGCAGCCCTGGGGGGGTTGCAGAGACCCAGTACTTC. Its protein product is CASSPGGVAETQYF.